The 22 T cell receptor beta chains below all came from one sample that was sequenced in a study of persistence of HIV-infected CD4 T cells. No antigen is known for these receptors. The libraries were made with immunoSEQ version 4 in survey mode. Clones were sequenced by immunoSEQ multiplex PCR, and TCRdb holds only the in-frame ones, with some missing. The data show about 43,000 clones, approximately 80% seen once. Cells were stimulated with overlapping HIV-1 Gag 15-mer peptides. Sorted nonresponding memory CD4+ T cells were CD40L-negative, CD69-negative, CD45RO-high. Sample: CD4+ T cells sorted from PBMCs after approximately 19-hour stimulation, taken from a patient who received antiretroviral therapy. All receptors come from an adult man with HIV who was CMV-seropositive.

The chain combines TRBV18 with TRBJ2-5; 8 nucleotides line up with TRBD1. Looked up from germline, CDR1 is KGHSH and CDR2 is LQKENI. The CDR3 contains 15 residues. Unmatched junction bases numbered 7, after V lost 3 bases and J lost 4 bases. The CDR3 protein is CASSPRQGIGETQYF. DNA of the CDR3: TGTGCCAGCTCACCGAGACAGGGGATCGGAGAGACCCAGTACTTC.

The rearrangement links TRBV5-4 to TRBJ1-2, with 7 bases aligning to TRBD1. The germline gives CDR1 SGHNT, CDR2 YYREEE (reference sequence). CDR3 size: 16 residues. J gave up 8 bases and V 2 bases, and 15 bases lay outside the gene matches. The CDR3 region is CASSLESMRQGEGYTF. CDR3 DNA: TGTGCCAGCAGCTTAGAGTCGATGAGACAGGGCGAGGGCTACACCTTC.

This clone is judged medium-sized. The chain links TRBV20-1 to TRBJ2-3; the match to TRBD1 covers 8 bases. Germline V gene lookup returns CDR1 DFQATT and CDR2 SNEGSKA (reference sequence). This CDR3 is 16 amino acids long. V dropped 6 bases and J dropped 5; count of bases not matched to a gene: 16. CDR3 loop: CSASQTTGGRGDTQYF. The CDR3 DNA sequence: TGCAGTGCCAGTCAAACTACAGGGGGTAGGGGAGATACGCAGTATTTT.

The CDR3 bases are TGCGCCAGCAGTGAGCCACAGGGGAGTACAGATACGCAGTATTTT. It encodes CASSEPQGSTDTQYF. V and J are TRBV10-1 and TRBJ2-3, with 7 bases identical to TRBD1. CDR3 length equals 15 residues. Germline V gene lookup returns CDR1 WNHNN and CDR2 SYGVQD (reference sequence). With 2 bases clipped from V and 3 bases from J, the junction kept 5 bases outside the gene matches.

This clone was counted a single time. The chain couples TRBV14 to TRBJ2-2; 9 bases fit TRBD1. Germline V lookup: CDR1 SGHDN, CDR2 FVKESK. The J segment lost 5 bases and the V segment lost 5 bases, leaving 9 bases of the junction unmatched. CDR3 length equals 16 residues. CDR3 region: CASSSGTGRRTGELFF. CDR3 DNA sequence: TGTGCCAGCAGCTCCGGGACAGGGAGGAGGACCGGGGAGCTGTTTTTT. Drawing the rest from reference TRBV14 and TRBJ2-2, the complete variable domain is EAGVTQFPSHSVIEKGQTVTLRCDPISGHDNLYWYRRVMGKEIKFLLHFVKESKQDESGMPNNRFLAERTGGTYSTLKVQPAELEDSGVYFCASSSGTGRRTGELFFGEGSRLTVL.

This chain links TRBV12-3 or TRBV12-4 with TRBJ2-1; 8 bases are shared with TRBD2. Trimming took 9 bases from V and 3 from J; bases not matched to a gene: 4. This CDR3 spans 13 amino acids. Here the CDR3 DNA reads TGTGCCAGTCAACTAGCGGACTACAATGAGCAGTTCTTC. Translating gives CASQLADYNEQFF.

V and J are TRBV5-1 and TRBJ1-3; D is undetermined. Germline V lookup: CDR1 SGHRS, CDR2 YFSETQ. The CDR3 covers 16 residues. Trimming shortened V by 1 base and J by 3 bases, and 14 bases separated the two germline ends. The CDR3 region is CASSLTGIGVGNTIYF. In DNA, the CDR3 is TGCGCCAGCAGCTTGACGGGAATCGGGGTTGGAAACACCATATATTTT.

J is TRBJ2-1 and V is TRBV5-5; 11 bases are shared with TRBD2. Per germline, CDR1 SGHKS and CDR2 YYEKEE (reference sequence). V lost 1 base and J lost 7; bases outside the gene matches: 7. The CDR3 consists of 16 residues. The CDR3 reads CASSLISGGASNEQFF. CDR3 bases: TGTGCCAGCAGCTTGATTAGCGGGGGGGCCTCGAATGAGCAGTTCTTC.

The V call is TRBV6-5, the J call TRBJ1-4, with 11 bases aligning to TRBD1. Germline CDR1 and CDR2: MNHEY and SVGAGI. The ends lost 6 bases at V and 7 bases at J; junction bases unmatched: 1. This CDR3 has 13 residues. This CDR3 is CASSGQGAEKLFF. CDR3 coding DNA: TGTGCCAGCAGCGGACAGGGGGCTGAAAAACTGTTTTTT.

V is TRBV3-1 (or the pseudogene TRBV3-2) and J is TRBJ2-7, with 13 bases matching TRBD2. Germline-derived CDR1 and CDR2 are LGHDT and YNNKEL (reference sequence). Losses at the gene ends were 0 bases for V and 2 bases for J; bases not matched to a gene: 7. The CDR3 spans 18 residues. Here the CDR3 DNA reads TGTGCCAGCAGCCAAGACCGACTAGCGGGGGGTAGGACCTACGAGCAGTACTTC. Translated: CASSQDRLAGGRTYEQYF.

This chain links TRBV19 with TRBJ2-1; the D is unclear. Germline CDR1 reads LNHDA; CDR2 reads SQIVND (reference sequence). CDR3 length: 14 amino acids. Trimming cost V 6 bases and J 6 bases, with 15 bases left between them. CDR3 sequence: CASSVSGRPNEQFF. The CDR3 DNA reads TGTGCCAGTAGCGTCTCGGGTCGTCCCAATGAGCAGTTCTTC. The variable domain in full, with the rest retrieved from reference TRBV19 and TRBJ2-1, is DGGITQSPKYLFRKEGQNVTLSCEQNLNHDAMYWYRQDPGQGLRLIYYSQIVNDFQKGDIAEGYSVSREKKESFPLTVTSAQKNPTAFYLCASSVSGRPNEQFFGPGTRLTVL.

The chain couples TRBV18 to TRBJ1-3; D is unclear. CDR1 is KGHSH and CDR2 is LQKENI in the germline V gene. CDR3 length equals 13 residues. V dropped 2 bases and J dropped 8 bases, with 10 bases sitting between them. CDR3 sequence reads: CASSPGNMDTIYF. CDR3 DNA: TGTGCCAGCTCACCAGGGAACATGGACACCATATATTTT.

This clone appeared a few times. The chain joins TRBV27 to TRBJ2-1, with TRBD2 matching over 11 bases. Germline CDR1 and CDR2: MNHEY and SMNVEV (reference sequence). CDR3 size: 16 residues. Losses at the gene ends were 5 bases for V and 7 bases for J; bases not matched to a gene: 10. The CDR3: CASSPRLAGRENEQFF. The CDR3 coding sequence is TGTGCCAGCAGTCCCCGACTAGCGGGAAGGGAAAATGAGCAGTTCTTC.

In DNA, the CDR3 is TGTGCCAGCAGCTTGGGTTCCGGGGCTGGGAACACTGAAGCTTTCTTT. It specifies CASSLGSGAGNTEAFF. The chain carries TRBV5-4 and TRBJ1-1, with D possibly being TRBD1 (5 bases). The V and J ends lost 0 bases and 1 base respectively, with 13 bases between them. This CDR3 is 16 amino acids long. Germline CDR1 reads SGHNT; CDR2 reads YYREEE (reference sequence).

This chain links TRBV10-3 with TRBJ2-1, with 10 bases matching TRBD2. CDR1 and CDR2 from the germline V gene are ENHRY and SYGVKD. CDR3 length equals 17 residues. V was pared by 3 bases and J by 4 bases, with 9 bases of the junction left unmatched. In DNA form, the CDR3 reads TGTGCCATCAGTGACGGTCGAACTAGCGGGGCTTACAATGAGCAGTTCTTC. Amino acid sequence: CAISDGRTSGAYNEQFF.

The CDR3 DNA sequence: TGTGCCAGCAGCTTGCCAACCAACACTGAAGCTTTCTTT. Its translation: CASSLPTNTEAFF. J is TRBJ1-1 and V is TRBV5-4, with D hard to call. Germline values: CDR1 SGHNT, CDR2 YYREEE (reference sequence). CDR3 length equals 13 residues. The germline V and J ends were trimmed by 1 base and 2 bases, with 6 bases remaining between them.

The V call is TRBV6-1, the J call TRBJ2-1; 11 nucleotides align to TRBD2. The CDR3 spans 17 residues. The germline CDR1 and CDR2 sequences are MNHNS and SASEGT. The V and J ends lost 1 base and 4 bases, in that order; junction bases with no gene match: 6. The CDR3 region is CASSEETSGGMYNEQFF. CDR3 coding DNA: TGTGCCAGCAGTGAAGAAACTAGCGGGGGAATGTACAATGAGCAGTTCTTC.

J is TRBJ1-5 and V is TRBV5-4; possible D gene TRBD1, 5 bases. Germline CDR1 and CDR2: SGHNT and YYREEE (reference sequence). V was clipped by 2 bases and J by 1 base, with 10 bases between them. The CDR3 covers 15 residues. This CDR3 is CASSFGGGSNQPQHF. The CDR3, as DNA: TGTGCCAGCAGCTTCGGCGGGGGAAGCAATCAGCCCCAGCATTTT.

This clone has only a few counts. The chain links TRBV6-5 to TRBJ1-1; a weak D match, TRBD1 (5 bases). Germline CDR1 and CDR2: MNHEY and SVGAGI. Trimming cost V 10 bases and J 1 base, with 13 bases left between them. CDR3 length equals 13 residues. CDR3 region: CATRDGGNTEAFF. DNA for the CDR3: TGTGCCACCAGGGACGGAGGGAACACTGAAGCTTTCTTT.

This clone was seen a single time. The rearrangement links TRBV6-5 to TRBJ1-6; D may be TRBD1 (6 bases). CDR1 MNHEY and CDR2 SVGAGI come from the germline V gene. The CDR3 runs 13 residues. V lost 7 bases and J lost 8, with 12 bases in between. CDR3 loop: CASNRVADSPLHF. As DNA, the CDR3 is TGTGCCAGCAACAGGGTTGCTGATTCACCCCTCCACTTT.

This chain links TRBV7-9 with TRBJ1-1, with 8 bases lining up with TRBD1. This CDR3 is built from 15 residues. Germline CDR1 and CDR2: SEHNR and FQNEAQ (reference sequence). With V trimmed by 5 bases and J by 5 bases, 10 bases remained unmatched. CDR3 residues: CASSPSPRGLTEAFF. For the CDR3, the DNA is TGTGCCAGCAGCCCCTCACCCAGGGGGCTGACTGAAGCTTTCTTT.

This rearrangement joins TRBV4-3 to TRBJ1-5, with TRBD1 identical over 9 bases. J gave up 3 bases and V 0 bases, and 9 bases lay outside the gene matches. The CDR3 extends over 18 amino acids. The germline V gene encodes CDR1 LGHNA and CDR2 YSLEER. The CDR3 region is CASSQEWGGQGNNQPQHF. Written as DNA, the CDR3 is TGCGCCAGCAGCCAAGAATGGGGGGGACAGGGTAACAATCAGCCCCAGCATTTT.